The entry below gives a single T cell receptor beta chain sequence along with its context. Its specific antigen is unknown. No much larger clonotype is one base removed from it; base qualities were not supplied. In total, 500 to 700 healthy bone marrow donors made up the cohort. At the time of sampling, all cohort members were nominally healthy, though unrecorded immune exposures were likely present. The donor tested CMV seronegative, placing the donor among the 352 seronegative members of the cohort. A peripheral blood sample was collected from each donor, and TCR beta sequencing was performed on peripheral blood mononuclear cells. Genomic DNA was extracted from the blood cell samples with the Qiagen DNeasy Blood Extraction Kit. The source of the sample is a study of cytomegalovirus exposure and HLA in healthy donors (dated by TCRdb to between 2016 and 2019). Regarding the complete study: According to an earlier analysis of around 600 of the donors, about 180 million T cells yielded 100 million or so unique TCR beta sequences and approximately 300 Gb of sequence data. An earlier analysis of 587 of the donors applied high-throughput TCR beta sequencing to assess whether each TCR beta V gene segment acted as functional or pseudogenic. The later analysis used no new phenotypic data to find candidate immune exposures, relying instead on TCR beta sequences and their occurrence across donors. A later analysis re-examined previously published TCR beta repertoires from 500 to 700 donors and added high-resolution HLA genotyping to investigate patterns of TCR occurrence. Because of strong linkage in the cohort, roughly five DR-DQ haplotypes were treated as single units for association and clustering. To predict cytomegalovirus infection status, the study combined high-throughput TCR immunosequencing, statistical association of individual TCRs with disease status, and machine learning. Across some 400 genotyped donors of the cohort, an average of roughly 250,000 unique TCR beta nucleotide sequences per donor were sequenced, and roughly 20% of those sequences were non-productive. Genome-wide SNP genotypes for about three fifths of the roughly 670 donors were used in a later genetic analysis, which treated that subset as a discovery cohort. The number of donors typed differed by locus, with 629-630 for A, B, C, DRB1 and DQB1, approximately 500 for DQA1, some 570 for DPA1, and 400 to 490 for DPB1. A separate validation cohort of over 95 different subjects was used in addition to the roughly 670-subject first cohort. The aim of the study was to test whether cataloging public T cell receptors could identify signatures of past pathogen exposure. Roughly 290 gigabases of sequencing data and around 85 million unique TCR sequences made up an early release that covered some 640 HLA-typed donors. All discovery cohort repertoires had been generated using a single sequencing platform. Donor age, sex, ethnicity and CMV serostatus were compiled together with the repertoire data. Of the roughly 400 genotyped donors, roughly 80% fell in the genetic ancestry cluster associated with self-reported Caucasian donors. Both class I and class II loci were covered by HLA typing, at four-digit resolution. Using immunosequencing, the study profiled T cell repertoires from about 610 subjects and related those repertoires to cytomegalovirus serostatus. Points the paper makes about the study in general: The cohort was sequenced for TCR beta chains only, and without alpha or paired-chain data the features that could be detected were limited. In a later analysis, TCR association rates were found to vary across HLA loci, with the most associated TCRs seen for DRB1 alleles and the fewest for HLA-C alleles. At a false discovery rate of 0.05, a later analysis linked some 18,000 TCR beta sequences to specific HLA alleles. Immune exposure information for the cohort was limited to CMV serostatus. The earlier analysis of some 540 of the donors excluded seventeen rarely observed V segments, including chromosome 9 orphons, because counts were too low. A few of the identified cytomegalovirus-associated TCR beta chains were confirmed in vitro to be specific for cytomegalovirus antigens. Because HLA typing was missing for some donors at each locus, association tests included only the typed subset. Across donors, most TCR sequences were observed very rarely, whereas some public TCRs were present in many individuals. A later analysis found that most CMV-associated TCR beta chains appeared HLA-restricted, with HLA associations seemingly driven largely by CMV exposure. Some IMGT-functional V segments, including TRBV6-2 and TRBV6-3, could not be told apart with the 87-base-pair reads, so those segments were excluded. Compared with equally common non-associated chains, HLA-associated TCR beta chains in a later analysis were more clonally expanded and had lower generation probabilities. Compared with the roughly 700-donor mean, donors in an Asian-associated ancestry cluster had fewer N-insertions in productive TCRs, according to a later genetic analysis. In a later analysis, several top co-occurrence clusters were reported to appear linked to parvovirus B19, influenza, CMV and Epstein-Barr virus. In an earlier analysis of 587 of the donors, most TCR beta V segments appeared in productive rearrangements about 87% or about 30% of the time, broadly matching IMGT annotations. An association between a missense DCLRE1C variant and V-gene and J-gene trimming of TCR beta chains was found in a later genetic analysis and replicated in an independent cohort. The sequencing pipeline was judged likely to have produced a cluster of highly shared sequence variants as a technical artifact. The classifier was reported to diagnose cytomegalovirus status with high specificity and sensitivity in both the original cohort and the validation cohort. Linkage disequilibrium might explain the correlated functional status among segregating V segments, but an unknown experimental factor could not be excluded. A further reported finding was that TCR beta sequences accurately predicted the HLA-A and HLA-B alleles for most subjects in the first cohort. According to the authors, the approach could potentially be generalized to other disease states and immunological phenotypes. The study gave a list of under 200 TCR beta chains associated with cytomegalovirus. Assigning TCR associations to individual alleles was difficult when HLA alleles, especially DR and DQ, strongly co-occurred. Sequencing depth was assumed to be roughly uniform across donors in the presence/absence analyses, though that assumption may not hold.

V loses 6 bases at its end and J loses 2 bases; junction bases beyond the gene matches: 6. Counted from cysteine to phenylalanine, this CDR3 has 14 amino acids. The sequence is cut down to CDR3 DNA, 42 bases in frame from base 1. The germline V gene supplies CDR1 WSHSY and CDR2 SAAADI. Libraries were built with the immunoSEQ multiplex PCR assay. For the multiplex PCR, a mixture combining 60 forward primers for TCR Vbeta segments and 13 reverse primers for TCR Jbeta segments was used. Amplification of the CDR3 region of rearranged TCR beta genes was performed with a multiplex PCR assay on genomic DNA. On the Illumina HiSeq System, the amplified TCR beta libraries were sequenced as 87-base-pair reads. The study's own analysis went as follows. Across the 700 or so repertoires, a later analysis counted tens of millions of unique TCR beta chains, 9.5 million to 13 million of which were shared by at least two donors. Raw reads were error-corrected and collapsed into unique sequences with a nearest-neighbor algorithm that merged closely related sequences to remove PCR and sequencing errors. V, D and J gene segments were assigned by aligning CDR3 sequences to IMGT reference sequences. Each retained sequence needed at least a six-nucleotide match to both a V gene segment and a J gene segment. A rearrangement counted as productive if the CDR3 had no stop codons and remained in frame with V and J, and every other rearrangement counted as non-productive. CDR3 was defined according to IMGT convention as the region running from the second conserved V-encoded cysteine to the conserved J-encoded phenylalanine. The earlier analysis of a few hundred of the donors excluded sequences that lacked an unambiguous match to a single V gene segment. In an earlier analysis of approximately 500 of the donors, a V segment was called functional when productive rearrangements were above 56.7%, and segregating when the standard deviation between donors exceeded 5%. A statistical classification framework was built to diagnose cytomegalovirus status from the catalog of TCR beta chain sequences. In a later analysis, TCR nucleotide sequences were compared against IMGT/GENE-DB human TR gene sequences so that V and J genes could be assigned. A later analysis assigned CDR3 sequences and most-parsimonious VDJ recombination scenarios with the TCRdist pipeline. A later analysis defined each TCR beta chain by its CDR3 amino acid sequence plus V-gene family, and excluded reads lacking a unique V-gene family. To address suspected cross-contamination and a sequencing artifact, a later analysis removed roughly 640 highly shared, low-generation-probability nucleotide sequences. A later analysis calculated a clonal expansion index for each public chain from normalized within-repertoire ranks of inferred template counts. Generation probabilities in a later analysis came from a VDJ recombination model fitted to out-of-frame rearrangements, and those results were checked against IGoR. Hypergeometric tests were used in a later analysis to score TCR-TCR, TCR-HLA and TCR-CMV co-occurrence, with a repertoire-size bias correction applied to the TCR pairs. A later analysis estimated false discovery rates by permuting HLA or CMV assignments 20 times. In a later analysis, co-occurring TCRs were grouped using DBSCAN, with TCRdist sequence similarity added in when clustering inside HLA-allele-positive subsets. Repertoires with fewer than 30,000 or more than 120,000 public chains were left out of co-occurrence clustering, as were roughly five repertoires with anomalous nucleotide sharing. This immuneACCESS table, as held by TCRdb, lists in-frame sequences with V and J called but not all clones. Of the missing ones, under half trace to an unresolved V gene in checked studies; the others have no known cause. The D gene and trimming were derived from the DNA, and the V and J assignments and clone size from that table. For this sample there are 150,000 to 250,000 clones; 65% to 85% appear just once. Roughly 0.097% of the sample belongs to the ten largest clones.

Material: PBMCs. This TCR derives from a boy between 2 and 10 years old in good health and CMV-seronegative. This sequence uses TRBV10-2 and TRBJ2-7; the central 8 bases match TRBD1. The sequence in DNA is TGCGCCAGCAGACATGGACAGGGCACCTACGAGCAGTACTTC. This encodes CASRHGQGTYEQYF.